This TCR beta chain derives from a study of blood T cell repertoires in COVID-19. Across the whole study: The samples span acute and convalescent COVID-19 from the United States, Italy and Spain.

Authors' processing steps: Cell counts per sample came from amplifying reference gene primers. Some clones are missing from TCRdb's copy, which holds only in-frame ones; the method was immunoSEQ multiplex PCR. That table is the source of V, J and clone size, and D and trimming were worked out from the DNA. The data show some 400,000 clones, with around 84% seen just once and roughly 3.1% held by the top ten. This clone was seen just once. The CDR3 extends over 16 amino acids. With 2 bases clipped from V and 8 bases from J, the junction kept 10 bases outside the gene matches. Per the germline V gene, CDR1 is MNHEY and CDR2 is SMNVEV (reference sequence).

The rearrangement joins TRBV27 to TRBJ2-1, with TRBD2 identical over 9 bases. The sequence was collected from a human donor in a cohort sampled during active COVID-19. Sequencing used peripheral blood. The CDR3 DNA sequence: TGTGCCAGCAGTTTACGGAGGACTAGCGAAGGGGATGAGCAGTTCTTC. Its protein is CASSLRRTSEGDEQFF.